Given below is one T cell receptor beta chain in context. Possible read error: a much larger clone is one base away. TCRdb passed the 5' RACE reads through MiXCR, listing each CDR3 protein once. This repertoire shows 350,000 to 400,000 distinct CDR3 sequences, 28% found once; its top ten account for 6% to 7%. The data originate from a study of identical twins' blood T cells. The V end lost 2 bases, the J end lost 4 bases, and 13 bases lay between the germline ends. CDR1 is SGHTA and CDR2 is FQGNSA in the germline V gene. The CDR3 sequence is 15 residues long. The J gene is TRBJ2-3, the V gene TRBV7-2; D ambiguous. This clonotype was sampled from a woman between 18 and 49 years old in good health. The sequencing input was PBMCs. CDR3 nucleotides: TGTGCCAGCAGCTTATTTGGAATGGTCGCAGATACGCAGTATTTT. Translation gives CASSLFGMVADTQYF. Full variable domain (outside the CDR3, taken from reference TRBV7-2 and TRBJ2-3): GAGVSQSPSNKVTEKGKDVELRCDPISGHTALYWYRQSLGQGLEFLIYFQGNSAPDKSGLPSDRFSAERTGGSVSTLTIQRTQQEDSAVYLCASSLFGMVADTQYFGPGTRLTVL.